This T cell receptor beta chain is drawn from a study of T cell clones after liver transplantation. Study-wide findings and caveats: Post-transplant, graft-donor-reactive CD4 TCRbeta sequences in blood dropped significantly in 5 of 8 subjects.

Produced via immunoSEQ multiplex PCR; TCRdb's table is partial and in-frame only. The table includes about 80,000 clones, 80% to 85% detected once. This clone was detected a few times. Its antigen is still unknown. This CDR3 has 12 residues. V was pared by 6 bases and J by 5 bases, with 13 bases between. Germline V gene data show CDR1 as SQVTM and CDR2 as ANQGSEA. This specimen consisted of CD4+ T cells from blood, obtained 46 months after liver transplant. The J gene is TRBJ1-1, the V gene TRBV29-1; D may be TRBD1 (5 bases). The receptor comes from a human patient who received a liver transplant. Some T cells may possibly be graft donor cells. The CDR3 reads CSVQVPRTEAFF. The CDR3 coding sequence is TGCAGCGTACAGGTCCCAAGAACTGAAGCTTTCTTT.